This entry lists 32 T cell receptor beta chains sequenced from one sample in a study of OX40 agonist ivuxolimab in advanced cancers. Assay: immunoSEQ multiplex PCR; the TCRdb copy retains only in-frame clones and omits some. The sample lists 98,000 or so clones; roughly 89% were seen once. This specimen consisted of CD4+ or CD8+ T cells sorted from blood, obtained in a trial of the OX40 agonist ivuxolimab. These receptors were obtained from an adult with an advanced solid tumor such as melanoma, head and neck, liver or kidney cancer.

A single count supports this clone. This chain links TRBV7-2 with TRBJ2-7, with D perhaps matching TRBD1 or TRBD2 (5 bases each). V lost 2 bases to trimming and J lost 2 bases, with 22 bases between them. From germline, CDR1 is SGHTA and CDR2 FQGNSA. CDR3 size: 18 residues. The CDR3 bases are TGTGCCAGCAGCTTACTGGGGTATGGGGACGCAGGTACCTACGAGCAGTACTTC. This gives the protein CASSLLGYGDAGTYEQYF.

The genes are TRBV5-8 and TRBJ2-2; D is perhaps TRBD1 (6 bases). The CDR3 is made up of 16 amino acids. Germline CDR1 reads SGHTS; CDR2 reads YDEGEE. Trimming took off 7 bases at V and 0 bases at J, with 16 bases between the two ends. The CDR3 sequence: CASPSLKGANTGELFF. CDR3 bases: TGTGCCAGCCCCTCCCTGAAGGGGGCGAACACCGGGGAGCTGTTTTTT.

The CDR3 is CASSSGNTIYF. CDR3 nucleotide sequence: TGTGCCAGCTCCTCTGGAAACACCATATATTTT. V gene TRBV10-3 combines with J gene TRBJ1-3; no firm D call. Germline V gene lookup returns CDR1 ENHRY and CDR2 SYGVKD. Trimming left V 10 bases short and J 0 bases short, with 4 bases between. This CDR3 region has 11 residues.

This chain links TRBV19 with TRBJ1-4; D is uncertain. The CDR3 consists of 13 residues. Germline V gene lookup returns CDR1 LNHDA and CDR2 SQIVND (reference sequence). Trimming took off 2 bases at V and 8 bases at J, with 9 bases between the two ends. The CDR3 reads CASSIQEEEKLFF. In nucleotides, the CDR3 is TGTGCCAGTAGTATACAGGAGGAAGAAAAACTGTTTTTT.

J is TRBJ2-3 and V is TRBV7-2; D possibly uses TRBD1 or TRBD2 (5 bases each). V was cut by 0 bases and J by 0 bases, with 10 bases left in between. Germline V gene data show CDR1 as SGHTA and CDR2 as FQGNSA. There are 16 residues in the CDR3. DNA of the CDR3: TGTGCCAGCAGCTTAGCACCCGGGACGAGCACAGATACGCAGTATTTT. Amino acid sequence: CASSLAPGTSTDTQYF.

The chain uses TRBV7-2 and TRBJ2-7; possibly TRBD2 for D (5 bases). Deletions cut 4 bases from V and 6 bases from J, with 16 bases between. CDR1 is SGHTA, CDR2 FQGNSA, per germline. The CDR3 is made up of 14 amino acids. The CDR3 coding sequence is TGTGCCAGCAGCTCCAACTCGGGGTTCTCCGAGCAGTACTTC. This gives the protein CASSSNSGFSEQYF.

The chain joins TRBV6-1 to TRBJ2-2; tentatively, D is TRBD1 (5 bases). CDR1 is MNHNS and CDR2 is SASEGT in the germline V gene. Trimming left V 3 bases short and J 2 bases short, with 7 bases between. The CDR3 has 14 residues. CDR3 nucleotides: TGTGCCAGCAGTGAGACAGTTAACACCGGGGAGCTGTTTTTT. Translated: CASSETVNTGELFF.

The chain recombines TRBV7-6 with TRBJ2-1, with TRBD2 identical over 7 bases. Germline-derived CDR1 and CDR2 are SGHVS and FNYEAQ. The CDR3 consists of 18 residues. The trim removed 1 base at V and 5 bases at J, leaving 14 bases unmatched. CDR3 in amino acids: CASSLVPLKLARNNEQFF. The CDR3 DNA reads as TGTGCCAGCAGCTTAGTCCCACTGAAACTAGCGCGTAACAATGAGCAGTTCTTC. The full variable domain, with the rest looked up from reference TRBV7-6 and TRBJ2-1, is GAGVSQSPRYKVTKRGQDVALRCDPISGHVSLYWYRQALGQGPEFLTYFNYEAQQDKSGLPNDRFSAERPEGSISTLTIQRTEQRDSAMYRCASSLVPLKLARNNEQFFGPGTRLTVL.

The CDR3 nucleotides read TGCAGCGTTGAAGCGCAGTGGAACTATGGCTACACCTTC. Translating it yields CSVEAQWNYGYTF. This chain joins TRBV29-1 and TRBJ1-2; D is unclear. V was cut by 1 base and J by 2 bases, with 8 bases left in between. The CDR3 covers 13 residues. From germline, CDR1 is SQVTM and CDR2 ANQGSEA. Combining the CDR3 with reference TRBV29-1 and TRBJ1-2 gives the whole variable domain SAVISQKPSRDICQRGTSLTIQCQVDSQVTMMFWYRQQPGQSLTLIATANQGSEATYESGFVIDKFPISRPNLTFSTLTVSNMSPEDSSIYLCSVEAQWNYGYTFGSGTRLTVV.

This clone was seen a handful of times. CDR3 nucleotide sequence: TGTGCCAGCAGTGACAGGGGAGAAAAAACTGAAGCTTTCTTT. Translating gives CASSDRGEKTEAFF. The chain joins TRBV28 to TRBJ1-1; 8 bases map to TRBD1. The CDR3 is 14 residues long. Germline loops: CDR1 MDHEN, CDR2 SYDVKM. J was trimmed by 5 bases and V by 5 bases; bases with no gene match: 7.

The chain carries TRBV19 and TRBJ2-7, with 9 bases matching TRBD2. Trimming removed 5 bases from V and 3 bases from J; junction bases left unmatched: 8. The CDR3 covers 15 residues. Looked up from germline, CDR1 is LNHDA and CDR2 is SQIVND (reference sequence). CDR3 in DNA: TGTGCCAGTAGTCCGGGACTAGCTCTTCTCTACGAGCAGTACTTC. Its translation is CASSPGLALLYEQYF.

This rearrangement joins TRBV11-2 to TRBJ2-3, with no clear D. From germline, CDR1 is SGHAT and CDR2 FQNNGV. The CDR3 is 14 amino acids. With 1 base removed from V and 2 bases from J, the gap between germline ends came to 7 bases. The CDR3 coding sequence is TGTGCCAGCAGCTTAGGGCTAATCACAGATACGCAGTATTTT. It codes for CASSLGLITDTQYF.

The chain's CDR3 is CASSPTTGDMGANVLTF. CDR3 nucleotide sequence: TGTGCCAGCTCACCGACGACAGGGGATATGGGGGCCAACGTCCTGACTTTC. This chain joins TRBV18 and TRBJ2-6; TRBD1 aligns across 8 bases. V lost 3 bases to trimming and J lost 4 bases; unmatched junction nucleotides: 8. The CDR3 is made up of 17 amino acids. Germline assignment: CDR1 KGHSH and CDR2 LQKENI. Full variable domain (remainder filled in from reference TRBV18 and TRBJ2-6): NAGVMQNPRHLVRRRGQEARLRCSPMKGHSHVYWYRQLPEEGLKFMVYLQKENIIDESGMPKERFSAEFPKEGPSILRIQQVVRGDSAAYFCASSPTTGDMGANVLTFGAGSRLTVL.

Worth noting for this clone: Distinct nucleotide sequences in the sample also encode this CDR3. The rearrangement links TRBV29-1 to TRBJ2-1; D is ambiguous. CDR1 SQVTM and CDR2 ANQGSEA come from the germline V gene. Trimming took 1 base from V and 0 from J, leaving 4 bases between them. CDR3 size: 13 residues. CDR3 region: CSVEGDSYNEQFF. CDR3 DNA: TGCAGCGTTGAAGGGGACTCCTACAATGAGCAGTTCTTC.

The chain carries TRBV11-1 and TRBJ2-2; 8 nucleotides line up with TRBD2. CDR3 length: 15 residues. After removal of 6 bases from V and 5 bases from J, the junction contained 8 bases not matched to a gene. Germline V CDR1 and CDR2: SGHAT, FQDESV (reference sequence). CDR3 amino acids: CASSLLAGPTGELFF. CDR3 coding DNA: TGTGCCAGCAGTCTCCTAGCGGGTCCAACCGGGGAGCTGTTTTTT. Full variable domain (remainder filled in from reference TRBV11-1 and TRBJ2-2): EAEVAQSPRYKITEKSQAVAFWCDPISGHATLYWYRQILGQGPELLVQFQDESVVDDSQLPKDRFSAERLKGVDSTLKIQPAELGDSAMYLCASSLLAGPTGELFFGEGSRLTVL.

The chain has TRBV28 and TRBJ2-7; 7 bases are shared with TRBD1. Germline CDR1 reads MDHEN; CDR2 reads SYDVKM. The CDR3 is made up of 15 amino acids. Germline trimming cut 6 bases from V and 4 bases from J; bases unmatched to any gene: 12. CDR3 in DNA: TGTGCCAGCAGCATAGACAGGGAAGGGATGTACGAGCAGTACTTC. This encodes CASSIDREGMYEQYF.

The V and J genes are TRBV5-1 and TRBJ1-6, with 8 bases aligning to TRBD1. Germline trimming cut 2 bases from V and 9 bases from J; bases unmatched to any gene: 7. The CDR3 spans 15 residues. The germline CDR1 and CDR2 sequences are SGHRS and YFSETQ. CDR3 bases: TGCGCCAGCAGCTTTACTAACAGGGGGGGTTCACCCCTCCACTTT. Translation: CASSFTNRGGSPLHF. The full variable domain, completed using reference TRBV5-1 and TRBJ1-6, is KAGVTQTPRYLIKTRGQQVTLSCSPISGHRSVSWYQQTPGQGLQFLFEYFSETQRNKGNFPGRFSGRQFSNSRSEMNVSTLELGDSALYLCASSFTNRGGSPLHFGNGTRLTVT.

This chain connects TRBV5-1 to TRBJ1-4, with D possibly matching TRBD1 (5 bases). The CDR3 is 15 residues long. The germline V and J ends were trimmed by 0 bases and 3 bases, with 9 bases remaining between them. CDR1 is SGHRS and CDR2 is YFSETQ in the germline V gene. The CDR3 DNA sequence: TGCGCCAGCAGCTTGGCCCAGGGTTCTAATGAAAAACTGTTTTTT. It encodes CASSLAQGSNEKLFF.

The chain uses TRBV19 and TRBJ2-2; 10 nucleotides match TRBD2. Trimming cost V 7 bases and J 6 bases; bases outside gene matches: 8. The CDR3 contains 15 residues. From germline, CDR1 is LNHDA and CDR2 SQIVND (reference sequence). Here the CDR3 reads CASIGKRGGPGELFF. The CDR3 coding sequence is TGTGCCAGTATAGGAAAGCGGGGGGGTCCCGGGGAGCTGTTTTTT.

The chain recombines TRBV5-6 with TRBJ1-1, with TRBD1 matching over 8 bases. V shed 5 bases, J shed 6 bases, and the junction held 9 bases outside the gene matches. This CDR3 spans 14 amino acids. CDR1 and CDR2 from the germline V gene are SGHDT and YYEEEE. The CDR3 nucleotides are TGTGCCAGCAGGTACACAGGGGGTTCGGCTGAAGCTTTCTTT. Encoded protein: CASRYTGGSAEAFF.

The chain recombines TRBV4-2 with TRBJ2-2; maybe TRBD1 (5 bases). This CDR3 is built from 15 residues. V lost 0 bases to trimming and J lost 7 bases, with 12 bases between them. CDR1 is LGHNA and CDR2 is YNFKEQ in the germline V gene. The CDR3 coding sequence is TGTGCCAGCAGCCAAGAAAAGACAGTACTCGGGGAGCTGTTTTTT. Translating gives CASSQEKTVLGELFF.

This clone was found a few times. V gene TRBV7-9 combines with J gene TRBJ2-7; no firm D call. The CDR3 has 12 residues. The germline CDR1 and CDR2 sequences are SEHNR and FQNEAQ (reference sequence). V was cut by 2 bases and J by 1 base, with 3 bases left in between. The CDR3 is CASSLSSYEQYF. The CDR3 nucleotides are TGTGCCAGCAGCTTATCTTCCTACGAGCAGTACTTC. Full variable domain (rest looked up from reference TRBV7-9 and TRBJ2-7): DTGVSQNPRHKITKRGQNVTFRCDPISEHNRLYWYRQTLGQGPEFLTYFQNEAQLEKSRLLSDRFSAERPKGSFSTLEIQRTEQGDSAMYLCASSLSSYEQYFGPGTRLTVT.

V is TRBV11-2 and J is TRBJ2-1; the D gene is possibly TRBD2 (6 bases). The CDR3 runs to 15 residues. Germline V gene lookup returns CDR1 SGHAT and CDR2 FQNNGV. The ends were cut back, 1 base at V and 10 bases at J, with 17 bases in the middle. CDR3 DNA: TGTGCCAGCAGCTTAGGCGGGGCCCGTGGGGAGGAGCAGTTCTTC. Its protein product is CASSLGGARGEEQFF.

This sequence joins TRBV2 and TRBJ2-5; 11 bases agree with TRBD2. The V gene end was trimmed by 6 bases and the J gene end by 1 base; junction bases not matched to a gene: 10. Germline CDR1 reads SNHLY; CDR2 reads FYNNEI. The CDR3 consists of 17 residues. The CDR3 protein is CASRMLLAGASQETQYF. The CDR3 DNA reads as TGTGCCAGCAGGATGCTACTAGCGGGGGCTTCCCAAGAGACCCAGTACTTC.

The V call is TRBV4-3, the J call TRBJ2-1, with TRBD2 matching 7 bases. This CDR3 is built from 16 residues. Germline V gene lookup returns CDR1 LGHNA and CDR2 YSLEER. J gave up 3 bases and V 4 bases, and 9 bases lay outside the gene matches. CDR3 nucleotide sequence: TGCGCCAGCAGCCCCCTACTGAGCGGGGACTACAATGAGCAGTTCTTC. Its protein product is CASSPLLSGDYNEQFF.

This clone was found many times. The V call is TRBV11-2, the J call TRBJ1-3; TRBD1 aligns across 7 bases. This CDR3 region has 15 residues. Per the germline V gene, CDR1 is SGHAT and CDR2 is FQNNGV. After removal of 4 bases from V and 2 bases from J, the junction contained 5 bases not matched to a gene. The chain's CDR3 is CASSSLTGAGNTIYF. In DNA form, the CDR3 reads TGTGCCAGCAGCTCTCTCACAGGGGCTGGAAACACCATATATTTT. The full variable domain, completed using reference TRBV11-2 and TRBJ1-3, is EAGVAQSPRYKIIEKRQSVAFWCNPISGHATLYWYQQILGQGPKLLIQFQNNGVVDDSQLPKDRFSAERLKGVDSTLKIQPAKLEDSAVYLCASSSLTGAGNTIYFGEGSWLTVV.

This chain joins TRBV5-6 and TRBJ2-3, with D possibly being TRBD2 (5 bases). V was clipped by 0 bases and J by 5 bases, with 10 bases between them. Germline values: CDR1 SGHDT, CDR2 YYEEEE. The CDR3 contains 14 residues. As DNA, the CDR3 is TGTGCCAGCAGCTTGGGAGCGGAGGTAGATACGCAGTATTTT. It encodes CASSLGAEVDTQYF. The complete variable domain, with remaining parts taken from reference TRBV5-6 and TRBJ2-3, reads DAGVTQSPTHLIKTRGQQVTLRCSPKSGHDTVSWYQQALGQGPQFIFQYYEEEERQRGNFPDRFSGHQFPNYSSELNVNALLLGDSALYLCASSLGAEVDTQYFGPGTRLTVL.

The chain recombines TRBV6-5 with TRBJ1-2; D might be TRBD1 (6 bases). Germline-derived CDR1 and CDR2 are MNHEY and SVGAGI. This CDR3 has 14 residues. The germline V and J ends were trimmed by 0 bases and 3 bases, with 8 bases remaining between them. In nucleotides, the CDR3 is TGTGCCAGCAGTTACTCGACAGGAGACTATGGCTACACCTTC. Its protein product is CASSYSTGDYGYTF.

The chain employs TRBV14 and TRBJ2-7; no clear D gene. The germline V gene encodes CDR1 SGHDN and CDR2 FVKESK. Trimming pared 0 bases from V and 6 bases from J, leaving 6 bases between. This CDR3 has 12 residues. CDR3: CASSQDRSEQYF. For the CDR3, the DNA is TGTGCCAGCAGCCAAGATCGAAGCGAGCAGTACTTC.

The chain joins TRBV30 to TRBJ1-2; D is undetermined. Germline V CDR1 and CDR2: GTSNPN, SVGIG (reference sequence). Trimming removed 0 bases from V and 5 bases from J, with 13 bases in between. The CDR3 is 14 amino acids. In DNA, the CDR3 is TGTGCCTGGAGTGTACCATGGAGGGTTTATGGCTACACCTTC. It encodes CAWSVPWRVYGYTF.

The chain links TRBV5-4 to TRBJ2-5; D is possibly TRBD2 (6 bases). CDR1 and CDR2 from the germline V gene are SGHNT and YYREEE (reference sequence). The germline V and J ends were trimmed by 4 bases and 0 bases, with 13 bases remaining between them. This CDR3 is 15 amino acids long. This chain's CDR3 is CASSPLRDYQETQYF. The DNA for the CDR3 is TGTGCCAGCAGCCCGCTCCGGGACTACCAAGAGACCCAGTACTTC.

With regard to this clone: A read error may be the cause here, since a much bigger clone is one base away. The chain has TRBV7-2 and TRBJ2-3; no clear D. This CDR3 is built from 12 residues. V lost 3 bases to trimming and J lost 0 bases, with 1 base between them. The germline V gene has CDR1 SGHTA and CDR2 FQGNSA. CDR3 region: CASSLSTDTQYF. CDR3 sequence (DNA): TGTGCCAGCAGCTTGAGCACAGATACGCAGTATTTT.